The 5 T cell receptor beta chains given below trace back to one sample, sequenced in a study of T cells after yellow fever vaccination. One entry per CDR3 protein results from TCRdb running MiXCR on the 5' RACE reads. Among 300,000 to 350,000 distinct CDR3 sequences listed, roughly 8.4% were seen once. Specimen: PBMCs, collected about 49 days after the first yellow fever vaccination. The origin of the receptors is a man in his late teens or twenties who received the YFV17D yellow fever vaccine.

The V call is TRBV4-1, the J call TRBJ2-1; 9 nucleotides agree with TRBD1. V lost 4 bases and J lost 5; bases outside the gene matches: 6. Germline CDR1 and CDR2: MGHRA and YSYEKL. The CDR3 totals 15 residues. The CDR3 spells CASSRTGTGNNEQFF. The CDR3, as DNA: TGCGCCAGCAGCCGCACCGGGACAGGGAACAATGAGCAGTTCTTC.

On this clonotype: This may be a read error: a much more frequent sequence differs by one nucleotide. The CDR3 sequence: CASSPGLAGAFGEIQYF. The CDR3 DNA sequence: TGCGCCAGCAGCCCAGGACTAGCGGGGGCCTTCGGGGAGATCCAGTACTTC. The chain carries TRBV5-1 and TRBJ2-5, with 13 positions matching TRBD2. Germline lookup yields CDR1 SGHRS and CDR2 YFSETQ. This CDR3 region has 17 residues.

This clonotype has a handful of counts. V and J are TRBV4-3 and TRBJ1-1, with a tentative D call TRBD1 (5 bases). This CDR3 has 15 residues. V lost 0 bases to trimming and J lost 0 bases, with 8 bases between them. Per germline, CDR1 LGHNA and CDR2 YSLEER. CDR3 DNA sequence: TGCGCCAGCAGCCAAGATGACAGATTGAACACTGAAGCTTTCTTT. It codes for CASSQDDRLNTEAFF.

As concerns this clonotype: This likely comes from a read error, as the CDR3 has no conserved phenylalanine or tryptophan at its end. The rearrangement links TRBV5-1 to TRBJ2-3; TRBD1 matches at 7 bases. The V and J ends lost 3 bases and 4 bases, in that order; junction bases with no gene match: 2. The germline CDR1 and CDR2 sequences are SGHRS and YFSETQ. The CDR3 runs to 13 residues. The CDR3 loop is CASSSQGADTQYY. As DNA, the CDR3 is TGCGCCAGCAGCTCGCAGGGGGCAGATACGCAGTATTAT.

The chain is built from TRBV7-2 and TRBJ1-1; TRBD1 might be the D (5 bases). In germline, CDR1 is SGHTA, CDR2 FQGNSA. The CDR3 covers 13 residues. Trimming pared 6 bases from V and 0 bases from J, leaving 8 bases between. In DNA, the CDR3 is TGTGCCAGCAGGAGGGGTATGAACACTGAAGCTTTCTTT. Encoded protein: CASRRGMNTEAFF.